This T cell receptor (beta chain) derives from a study of regulatory T cells in long-lasting Graves disease. The study's findings and limits: TRBV28 was favored in persistent disease, as were TRBJ1-2 and TRBJ2-5. Persistent patients shared more public clonotypes (2,741) than new patients (roughly 970).

CDR3 length: 14 residues. CDR1 is SGDLS and CDR2 is YYNGEE in the germline V gene. V trimming: 7 bases; J trimming: 3 bases; junction bases outside the gene matches: 9. Arm-PCR of CDR3 regions and iRepertoire HTBI primers were used to build TCR beta libraries. TCRdb processed the multiplex PCR reads anew with MiXCR; each CDR3 protein has one entry. The sample has roughly 320,000 distinct CDR3 sequences, approximately 16% seen once. Documented time point: newly diagnosed GD, antithyroid drugs for less than 3 months. RNA isolated from PBMCs was used to make the TCR library. All patients originated from an endocrinology department located in Xi'an, China. Worth noting for this clonotype: Antigen unknown.

This same sample was also part of a study on T cells in Graves' hyperthyroidism and ophthalmopathy. From that second work: The HTBI primer set served for first-round RT-PCR of the TCR CDR3.

The receptor was derived from a man between 35 and 55 years old with Graves disease. The rearrangement joins TRBV9 to TRBJ2-5; 7 positions match TRBD1. Source: peripheral blood mononuclear cells (PBMCs), taken at new diagnosis, from a patient treated with antithyroid drugs. This CDR3 is CASPLRQGEETQYF. In nucleotides, the CDR3 is TGTGCCAGCCCACTCCGGCAGGGGGAAGAGACCCAGTACTTC.